A selection of T cell receptor beta chains follows, all from one sample in a study of identical twins. TCRdb reprocessed the 5' RACE reads with MiXCR, giving one entry per CDR3 protein. The table shows 600,000 to 800,000 distinct CDR3 sequences, with 21% occurring only once. In addition, the sample was reused for a study of T cells expressing NK-cell markers.

Sequenced material: PBMCs. These receptors all come from a woman younger than 30 in good health. The CDR3 runs from the conserved cysteine through the conserved F or W. Each record gives: V gene, J gene, clone size, D gene, CDR3 DNA, CDR3 protein. The D gene is left open where the match is weak. The size entry is marked missing in some rows and otherwise reads once, few, many or a size class.

>TRBV13|TRBJ2-5|.|.
TGTGCCAGCAGCTCGAACCTAAGGGTACAAGAGACCCAGTACTTC
CASSSNLRVQETQYF
>TRBV12-3/TRBV12-4|TRBJ2-3|.|.
TGTGCCAGCAGGATCTTAGCGGTGGGGGGCACAGATACGCAGTATTTT
CASRILAVGGTDTQYF
>TRBV6-5|TRBJ2-3|many|.
TGTGCCAGCAGTTACTCGGCGGGAGATACGCAGTATTTT
CASSYSAGDTQYF
>TRBV12-3/TRBV12-4|TRBJ2-7|few|.
TGTGCCAGCAGTTTAGGGGACCACTCCTACGAGCAGTACTTC
CASSLGDHSYEQYF
>TRBV5-1|TRBJ2-1|few|TRBD2
TGCGCCAGCAGCCTACACGGGACTAGCGGGAGTGGGAATGAGCAGTTCTTC
CASSLHGTSGSGNEQFF
>TRBV5-5|TRBJ2-2|.|TRBD2
TGTGCCAGCAGCCCCGGGACTAGCGTAACCGGGGAGCTGTTTTTT
CASSPGTSVTGELFF
>TRBV10-3|TRBJ1-5|many|.
TGTGCCATCAGTGAGAATAAGGCTGGGGGAAATAGCAATCAGCCCCAGCATTTT
CAISENKAGGNSNQPQHF
>TRBV7-2|TRBJ1-1|.|.
TGTGCCAGCAACGCGCAGGGAGGTAGTCGGGCTTTCTTT
CASNAQGGSRAFF
>TRBV27|TRBJ1-1|.|.
TGTGCCAGCAGTTCACAGGGTCTACACACTGAAGCTTTCTTT
CASSSQGLHTEAFF
>TRBV5-5|TRBJ2-6|.|TRBD2
TGTGCCAGCAGCTTGGAAAGCGGGAGAGGTTCTGGGGCCAACGTCCTGACTTTC
CASSLESGRGSGANVLTF
>TRBV29-1|TRBJ1-2|few|TRBD1
TGCAGCGCCTCCGGGACAGGGGTCTATGGCTACACCTTC
CSASGTGVYGYTF
>TRBV20-1|TRBJ2-5|.|TRBD2
TGCAGTGCGCCCGCTAGCGGGGGGGCTCTAGAGACCCAGTACTTC
CSAPASGGALETQYF
>TRBV20-1|TRBJ2-7|once|.
TGCAGTGCCCCAGGGGTGGGATCCTACGAGCAGTACTTC
CSAPGVGSYEQYF
>TRBV29-1|TRBJ2-3|few|.
TGCAGCGTTGTAGAGCGAAGCACAGATACGCAGTATTTT
CSVVERSTDTQYF
>TRBV29-1|TRBJ2-5|.|.
TGCAGCGTTGACGGCCAATGGGAGACCCAGTACTTC
CSVDGQWETQYF
>TRBV10-3|TRBJ2-7|.|TRBD1
TGTGCCATCAGACGGGACAGGGCGGACGAGCAGTACTTC
CAIRRDRADEQYF
>TRBV5-1|TRBJ2-7|many|.
TGCGCCAGCGCTTCAGGGTACGAGCAGTACTTC
CASASGYEQYF
>TRBV10-2|TRBJ2-7|.|.
TGCGCCAGCCGGGAGACAGGGAACTACGAGCAGTACTTC
CASRETGNYEQYF
>TRBV4-3|TRBJ2-2|few|TRBD2
TGCGCCAGCAGCCGCGGGACTAGCGGAACCGGGGAGCTGTTTTTT
CASSRGTSGTGELFF
>TRBV6-2/TRBV6-3|TRBJ2-1|few|TRBD2
TGTGCCAGCAGTAAGCGGGAGCGTAATGAGCAGTTCTTC
CASSKRERNEQFF
>TRBV12-3/TRBV12-4|TRBJ2-5|.|TRBD2
TGTGCCAGCAGTTTGGGGGCTAGCGGGACCCAAGAGACCCAGTACTTC
CASSLGASGTQETQYF
>TRBV6-5|TRBJ1-6|.|.
TGTGCCAGCAGTTACCGGGTTTTTGGTTCACCCCTCCACTTT
CASSYRVFGSPLHF
>TRBV9|TRBJ2-5|.|TRBD1
TGTGCCAGCAGCTTCTCGACAGGGGAAGAGACCCAGTACTTC
CASSFSTGEETQYF
>TRBV20-1|TRBJ2-1|few|.
TGCAGTGCTCTAGGGGGGGGCAATGAGCAGTTCTTC
CSALGGGNEQFF
>TRBV14|TRBJ2-5|.|.
TGTGCCAGCAGCCAAGAACGGGAGAGCGATCCCTACTTC
CASSQERESDPYF
>TRBV9|TRBJ2-3|many|.
TGTGCCAGCAGCGTATCAGGACATCGCACAGATACGCAGTATTTT
CASSVSGHRTDTQYF
>TRBV27|TRBJ2-7|few|TRBD1
TGTGCCAGCAGTCAGGGACAGGGGCCCTACGAGCAGTACTTC
CASSQGQGPYEQYF
>TRBV6-2/TRBV6-3|TRBJ2-5|many|TRBD2
TGTGCCAGCACCCCAGCGGGACTAGAGACCCAGTACTTC
CASTPAGLETQYF
>TRBV9|TRBJ2-1|few|.
TGTGCCAGCAGCGCCCCGCAGGGATCCCAGCATGAGCAGTTCTTC
CASSAPQGSQHEQFF
>TRBV11-2|TRBJ2-1|.|.
TGTGCCAGCAGCTTAGAGGATAGCCCCCATTACAATGAGCAGTTCTTC
CASSLEDSPHYNEQFF
>TRBV12-3/TRBV12-4|TRBJ1-5|.|TRBD1
TGTGCCAGCAGTCCTCAGGGGGCAGCGGGCAATCAGCCCCAGCATTTT
CASSPQGAAGNQPQHF
>TRBV12-3/TRBV12-4|TRBJ2-7|.|.
TGTGCCAGCAGTTTCCCCCTCGGGGAGGAGCAGTACTTC
CASSFPLGEEQYF
>TRBV4-1|TRBJ2-7|.|.
TGCGCCAGCAGCAAACAGGGAGGCTACGAGCAGTACTTC
CASSKQGGYEQYF
>TRBV5-1|TRBJ2-1|few|TRBD2
TGCGCCAGCAGCATTATAGCGGGAGGGGAAAATGAGCAGTTCTTC
CASSIIAGGENEQFF
>TRBV2|TRBJ2-1|few|TRBD2
TGTGCCAGCAGTGAAGCGCCTAGCGGGAGGGCCGGGTATGAGCAGTTCTTC
CASSEAPSGRAGYEQFF
>TRBV20-1|TRBJ1-5|many|TRBD1
TGCAGTGCCAATTCTGACAGGGGCGATAGCAATCAGCCCCAGCATTTT
CSANSDRGDSNQPQHF
>TRBV29-1|TRBJ1-1|.|.
TGCAGCGTCGCTGTGGGCGGGAGCACTGAAGCTTTCTTT
CSVAVGGSTEAFF
>TRBV7-2|TRBJ1-4|many|TRBD1
TGTGCCAGCAGCCGCCGACAGGGCGGAGAAAAACTGTTTTTT
CASSRRQGGEKLFF
>TRBV5-1|TRBJ2-5|.|.
TGCGCCAGCAGCTTCCGGGACACAAGCTTCAAGAGACGAGGGACCCAGTACTTC
CASSFRDTSFKRRGTQYF
>TRBV5-1|TRBJ2-5|.|.
TGCGCCAGCGGGGCGGGCGGCGTTGAAGAGACCCAGTACTTC
CASGAGGVEETQYF
>TRBV12-3/TRBV12-4|TRBJ1-5|once|.
TGTGCCAGCACGCGAGGCCGGGATCCTAATCAGCCCCAGCATTTT
CASTRGRDPNQPQHF
>TRBV20-1|TRBJ2-7|few|.
TGCAGTGCTAGGACCGATGCGCCAGGGGACGAGCAGTACTTC
CSARTDAPGDEQYF
>TRBV10-3|TRBJ1-4|.|.
TGTGCCATCAGTGAAGGGACGGGAAACGAAAAACTGTTTTTT
CAISEGTGNEKLFF
>TRBV7-2|TRBJ2-1|.|.
TGTGCCAGCAGCTTAGAGGCCGGGCCCCATCATGAGCAGTTCTTC
CASSLEAGPHHEQFF
>TRBV9|TRBJ2-7|.|.
TGTGCCAGCAGCACGGGGTCGGGTTACGAGCAGTACTTC
CASSTGSGYEQYF
>TRBV9|TRBJ2-1|few|.
TGTGCCAGCAGCGTAGCGGGGACCTCCTACAATGAGCAGTTCTTC
CASSVAGTSYNEQFF
>TRBV5-1|TRBJ2-1|many|.
TGCGCCAGCAGCTCCGACAGGTTTCGGCCTCAGTTCTTC
CASSSDRFRPQFF
>TRBV20-1|TRBJ2-7|few|.
TGCAGTGCTAGTGGCGGAGCCTACGAGCAGTACTTC
CSASGGAYEQYF
>TRBV15|TRBJ2-7|.|TRBD1
TGTGCCATCAGCGCGACCAGGGGGAACTACGAGCAGTACTTC
CAISATRGNYEQYF
>TRBV20-1|TRBJ1-4|.|.
TGCAGTGCTAGAGGTACAGGGTATGAAAAACTGTTTTTT
CSARGTGYEKLFF
>TRBV5-1|TRBJ2-7|.|TRBD1
TGCGCCAGCAGCTGTGGGGACAGGTCCTGCTCCTACGAGCAGTACTTC
CASSCGDRSCSYEQYF
>TRBV7-2|TRBJ2-7|.|.
TGTGCCAGCAGCCGTGCCGGGGTTAGCGGCTCCTACGAGCAGTACTTC
CASSRAGVSGSYEQYF
>TRBV3-1|TRBJ2-2|few|.
TGTGCCAGCAGCCAAGAGGAGGGCCCTACCGGGGAGCTGTTTTTT
CASSQEEGPTGELFF
>TRBV20-1|TRBJ2-3|.|TRBD1
TGCAGTGCAGCCCTGACAGGGAGCACAGATACGCAGTATTTT
CSAALTGSTDTQYF
>TRBV20-1|TRBJ2-3|.|TRBD1
TGCAGTGCTAGAGTAGGGGACAGGGACACAGATACGCAGTATTTT
CSARVGDRDTDTQYF
>TRBV20-1|TRBJ2-6|.|TRBD1
TGCAGTGCTAGTGGGCGGGACAGGGGTTCCGGGGCCAACGTCCTGACTTTC
CSASGRDRGSGANVLTF
>TRBV20-1|TRBJ2-5|many|TRBD1
TGCAGTGCTAGAGCCACAGGGGAGCGGAAGACCCAGTACTTC
CSARATGERKTQYF
>TRBV12-3/TRBV12-4|TRBJ2-7|few|.
TGTGCCAGCACCCTCGGGAAGGGGGGGCTCTCCGGGGACGAGCAGTACTTC
CASTLGKGGLSGDEQYF